Sequencing of this T cell receptor (beta chain) was carried out in a study of glioma-infiltrating T cells after dendritic cell vaccination listed by TCRdb under 2016. Background for the entire study: A cohort of 15 glioblastoma patients from Phase I and II dendritic cell vaccination trials was included, of whom 9 were newly diagnosed and 6 had recurrent disease. Autologous tumor lysate-pulsed dendritic cell vaccination was administered to the patients between about 2002 and 2012. Patients received three intradermal dendritic cell vaccine injections at biweekly intervals in the arm below the axilla. Survival after dendritic cell vaccination was correlated with TCR sequencing metrics such as TIL content and the overlap between tumor and blood repertoires. The vaccine was prepared from monocyte-derived dendritic cells that were cultured for roughly 7 days with IL-4 and GM-CSF and then pulsed overnight with autologous tumor lysate. In glioblastoma patients vaccinated with dendritic cells, deep sequencing of TCR beta CDR3 regions served to measure tumor-infiltrating lymphocyte content and to compare repertoires between tumor and blood. The research as a whole found: The three-group TCR overlap response model was characterized as speculative, and prospective validation of the model was stated to be required. No direct relationship between TCR clonality and survival was found, suggesting that a diverse polyclonal response may matter. The cohort was small and heterogeneous, with few patients having full blood and tumor sets and even fewer initial-recurrent tumor pairs. Longer time to progression and overall survival after dendritic cell vaccination were predicted by higher estimated pretreatment TIL content.

From V the trimming removes 3 bases and from J it removes 8 bases, while the gene matches leave 3 bases of the junction unaccounted for. The CDR3 runs 12 amino acids, cysteine and phenylalanine included. CDR3 DNA is the only sequence kept; it has 36 bases, read in frame from the first base. The germline V gene encodes CDR1 SEHNR and CDR2 FQNEAQ (reference sequence). The immunoSEQ assay amplified TCRB CDR3 regions from 1.5 to 2.5 micrograms of genomic DNA, or from all available DNA when less than that amount was available. The multiplex PCR employed 60 forward primers targeting TCR V beta segments and 13 reverse primers targeting J beta segments. To estimate the number of reads per starting template, synthetic control templates were added to each sample at limiting dilution. Sequencing produced 87 bp reads on the Illumina HiSeq System. In the original analysis: PCR and sequencing errors were removed by a nearest neighbor algorithm that merged closely related sequences. TCR overlap was measured as the percentage of unique tumor TCR beta sequences also present in the same patient's peripheral blood. Entries here come from immuneACCESS through TCRdb and include only in-frame sequences with V and J called. Some clones fail to appear in such tables; in the studies checked, an unresolved V gene covers under half of the shortfall, and the cause of the remainder is unknown. V and J calls and clone size are copied from that table; D and trimming were computed from the DNA. For this sample the table gives over 70,000 clones, of which around 80% were detected only once. The top ten hold approximately 2.3% of the sample.

A remark on this clone: The target of this receptor is not known. Base qualities are not at hand, and no much larger clone is one base apart.

Patients were selected for having adequate residual fresh-frozen tumor tissue and more than two years of available survival data. Molecular status otherwise varied across the glioblastoma patients, but none of them carried an isocitrate dehydrogenase mutation. PBMC collection took place before vaccination, two weeks after the third vaccination, and at tumor progression if progression occurred. The Qiagen DNeasy Blood extraction Kit was used to extract genomic DNA. The chain uses TRBV7-9 and TRBJ1-1; 7 bases in the junction line up with TRBD1. This TCR came from a human donor with glioblastoma. Sequences were derived from blood, sampled before dendritic cell vaccination. The encoded CDR3 is CASSLAGQEAFF. The DNA is TGTGCCAGCAGCTTGGCGGGACAGGAAGCTTTCTTT.